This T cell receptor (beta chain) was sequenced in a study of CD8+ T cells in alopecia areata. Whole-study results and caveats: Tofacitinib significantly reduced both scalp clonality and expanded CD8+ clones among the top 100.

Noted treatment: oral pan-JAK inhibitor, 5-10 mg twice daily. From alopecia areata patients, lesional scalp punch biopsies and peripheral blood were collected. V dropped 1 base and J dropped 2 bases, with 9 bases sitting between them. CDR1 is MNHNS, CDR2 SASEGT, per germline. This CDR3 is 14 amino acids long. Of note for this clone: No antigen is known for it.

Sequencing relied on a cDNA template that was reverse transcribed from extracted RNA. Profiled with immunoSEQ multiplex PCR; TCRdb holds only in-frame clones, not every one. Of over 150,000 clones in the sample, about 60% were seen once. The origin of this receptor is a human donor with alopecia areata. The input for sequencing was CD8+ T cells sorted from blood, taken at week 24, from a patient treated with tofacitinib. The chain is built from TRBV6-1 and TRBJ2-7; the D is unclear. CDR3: CASSEVHLTYEQYF. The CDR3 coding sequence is TGTGCCAGCAGTGAAGTACACCTTACCTACGAGCAGTACTTC.